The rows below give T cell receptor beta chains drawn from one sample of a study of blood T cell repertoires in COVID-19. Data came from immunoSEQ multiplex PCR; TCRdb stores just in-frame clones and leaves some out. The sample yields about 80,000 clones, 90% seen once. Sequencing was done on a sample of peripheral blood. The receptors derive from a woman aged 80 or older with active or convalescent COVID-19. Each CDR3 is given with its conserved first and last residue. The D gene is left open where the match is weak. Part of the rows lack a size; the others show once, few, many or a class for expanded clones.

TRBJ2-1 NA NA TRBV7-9 TGTGCCAGCAGTCCGAAGGACAGTAACAATGAGCAGTTCTTC CASSPKDSNNEQFF
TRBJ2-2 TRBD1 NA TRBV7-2 TGTGCCAGCAGCTTACTACAGGGGTTGGGCACCGGGGAGCTGTTTTTT CASSLLQGLGTGELFF
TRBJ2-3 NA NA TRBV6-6 TGTGCCAGCTGGTTTGGGCGAGATAGCACAGATACGCAGTATTTT CASWFGRDSTDTQYF
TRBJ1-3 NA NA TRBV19 TGTGCCACCACGAGAGGGGACATCAGCTCTGGAAACACCATATATTTT CATTRGDISSGNTIYF
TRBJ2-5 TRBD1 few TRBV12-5 TGTGCTAGTGGTTTGGTGACAGGGGAAGAGACCCAGTACTTC CASGLVTGEETQYF
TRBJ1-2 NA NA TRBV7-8 TGTGCCAGCAGCCGTGGGGGGAATGGCTACACCTTC CASSRGGNGYTF
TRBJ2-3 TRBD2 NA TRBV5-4 TGTGCCAGCAGCTCGCCTAGCGGGAGTCAGATAGATACGCAGTATTTT CASSSPSGSQIDTQYF
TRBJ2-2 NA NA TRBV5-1 TGCGCCAGCAGCTTCGCAGGGGCCGGGGAGCTGTTTTTT CASSFAGAGELFF
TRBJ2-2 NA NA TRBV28 TGTGCCAGCAGGACACAGGGTTACACCGGGGAGCTGTTTTTT CASRTQGYTGELFF
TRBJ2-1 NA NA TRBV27 TGTGCCAGCAGTCTAGCCCCGGACCGCGGAAAAATCTTC CASSLAPDRGKIF
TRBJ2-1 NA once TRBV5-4 TGTGCCAGCAGCTCCACAACCGGGGGTAGGGGTGAGCAGTTCTTC CASSSTTGGRGEQFF
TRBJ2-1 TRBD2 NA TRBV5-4 TGTGCCAGCAGCTTGTCCCTAGCGGGGGACTACAATGAGCAGTTCTTC CASSLSLAGDYNEQFF
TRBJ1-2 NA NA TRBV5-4 TGTGCCAGCAGCCCAAGGGGATCACAGGGCTATGGCTACACCTTC CASSPRGSQGYGYTF
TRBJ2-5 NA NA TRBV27 TGTGCCAGCAGTTTAGCCCCCAGTCTCGAGACCCAGTACTTC CASSLAPSLETQYF
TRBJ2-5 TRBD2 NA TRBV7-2 TGTGCCAGCAGCCCCCGTTTACTAGCGGGAAGTGAGACCCAGTACTTC CASSPRLLAGSETQYF
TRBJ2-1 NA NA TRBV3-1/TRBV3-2 TGTGCCAGCAGCCCATCAGGCGACGTGGGTTCGTTCTTC CASSPSGDVGSFF
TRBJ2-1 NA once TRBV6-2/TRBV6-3 TGTGCCAGCAGTTACAGCGAGGTGAATGAGCAGTTCTTC CASSYSEVNEQFF
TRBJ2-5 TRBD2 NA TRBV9 TGTGCCAGCAGCCCAGAGGGGAATAGCGGGAGGTACCAAGAGACCCAGTACTTC CASSPEGNSGRYQETQYF
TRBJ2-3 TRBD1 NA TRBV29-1 TGCAGCGTCTCTACAGGGGGGAGTTTTAGGGGCACAGATACGCAGTATTTT CSVSTGGSFRGTDTQYF
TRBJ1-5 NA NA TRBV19 TGTGCCAGTAGTATTGGGGCGGGGGTTCAGCCCCAGCATTTT CASSIGAGVQPQHF
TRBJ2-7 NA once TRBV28 TGTGCCAGCAGTTTATCACTGGACAGCTCCTACGAGCAGTACTTC CASSLSLDSSYEQYF
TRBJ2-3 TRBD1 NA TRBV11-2 TGTGCCAGCAGCTTGTCGGGACAGGGGTTGTCAGATACGCAGTATTTT CASSLSGQGLSDTQYF
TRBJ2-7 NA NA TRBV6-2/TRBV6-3 TGTGCCAGCAGTTTTCAACTTGACAGCTACGAGCAGTACTTC CASSFQLDSYEQYF
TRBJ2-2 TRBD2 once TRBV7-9 TGTGCCAGCAGCCGGGAGGTAGCGAGATCCACCGGGGAGCTGTTTTTT CASSREVARSTGELFF
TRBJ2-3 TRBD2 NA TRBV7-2 TGTGCCAGCAGCGTAAGCGGGAGCAGCGCAGATACGCAGTATTTT CASSVSGSSADTQYF
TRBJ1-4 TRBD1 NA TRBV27 TGTGCCAGCAGCCGCGGGACAGAACCTAATGAAAAACTGTTTTTT CASSRGTEPNEKLFF
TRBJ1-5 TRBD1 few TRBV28 TGTGCCAGCAGTTTAGTTCCATTTATTTCCGGGACAGGGGGCAGTCGGGATCAGCCCCAGCATTTT CASSLVPFISGTGGSRDQPQHF
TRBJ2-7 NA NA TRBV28 TGTGCCAGCAGTACCACTGATCCACGAGCAGGGGCAGCCCTCTCCTACGAGCAGTACTTC CASSTTDPRAGAALSYEQYF
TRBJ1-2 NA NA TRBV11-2 TGTGCCAGCAGCTTATACGGCAGGGCTGGCTACACCTTC CASSLYGRAGYTF
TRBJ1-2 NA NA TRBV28 TGTGCCAGCAGTAGTTTTCGGTATGGCTACACCTTC CASSSFRYGYTF
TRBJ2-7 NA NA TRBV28 TGTGCCAGCAGTTTGCAGGGATCTATACGCGAGCAGTACTTC CASSLQGSIREQYF
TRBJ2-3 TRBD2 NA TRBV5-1 TGCGCCAGCAGCTTGGGGCCTAGCGGTATGGTGGGTACGCAGTATTTT CASSLGPSGMVGTQYF
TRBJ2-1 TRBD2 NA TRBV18 TGTGCCAGCCGACTCAGGGATCTAGCGGGATATGAGCAGTTCTTC CASRLRDLAGYEQFF
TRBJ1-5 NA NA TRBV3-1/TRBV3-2 TGTGCCAGCAGTCTCGGGAGCAATCAGCCCCAGCATTTT CASSLGSNQPQHF
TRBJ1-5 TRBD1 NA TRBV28 TGTGCCAGCAGTTTACCCGACAGGGTCAATCAGCCCCAGCATTTT CASSLPDRVNQPQHF
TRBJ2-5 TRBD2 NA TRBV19 TGTGCCAGTAGTATTCCTAGCGGGAGTGGAGAGACCCAGTACTTC CASSIPSGSGETQYF
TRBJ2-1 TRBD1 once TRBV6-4 TGTGCCAGCTCTCGGAACAGGGGGAGCTCCTACAATGAGCAGTTCTTC CASSRNRGSSYNEQFF
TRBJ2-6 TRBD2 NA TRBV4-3 TGCGCCAGCAGCCCCAGACTAGCGGACAACTCTGGGGCCAACGTCCTGACTTTC CASSPRLADNSGANVLTF
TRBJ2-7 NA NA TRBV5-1 TGCGCCAGCAGCTTACAGGGGGGGAGCTACGAGCAGTACTTC CASSLQGGSYEQYF
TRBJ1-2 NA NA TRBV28 TGTGCCAGCAGTACTCCAAACTATGGCTACACCTTC CASSTPNYGYTF
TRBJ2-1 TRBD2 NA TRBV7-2 TGTGCCAGCAGCCCGGGCAGCGGGAGGGCCCACAATGAGCAGTTCTTC CASSPGSGRAHNEQFF